This T cell receptor (beta chain) was captured by sequencing in a study of T cells in Graves' hyperthyroidism and ophthalmopathy. Whole-study context: The initial diagnosis was the point when peripheral blood was collected, ahead of any treatment.

The study excluded patients with uncontrolled infection, other autoimmune disease, pregnancy or lactation. Clinical symptoms, serum thyroxine and TRAb, thyroid ultrasound and orbital computed tomography were used for the diagnoses. This clonotype was seen at least ten times. Antigen specificity is unknown. Overall study results and limits: Most clonotypes expanded in the thyroid (above 0.001) were also present in blood.

RNA transcripts served as the template for amplifying TCR beta CDR3 regions. The HTBI primer set drove a first-round RT-PCR of the TCR CDR3. TCRdb re-called the multiplex PCR reads with MiXCR, one entry per CDR3 protein. The table records 400,000 to 600,000 distinct CDR3 sequences, 15% to 20% of them present only once. J was trimmed by 1 base and V by 2 bases; bases with no gene match: 5. From germline, CDR1 is MNHEY and CDR2 SVGEGT. The CDR3 is 19 residues long. The clonotype was recovered from a woman in her 30s with Graves' ophthalmopathy. The gene calls are TRBV6-2 or TRBV6-3 and TRBJ2-1; 16 bases fit TRBD2. Sequencing was performed on blood. The CDR3 sequence is CASSYGTSGRVGSYNEQFF. The CDR3 nucleotides read TGTGCCAGCAGTTACGGGACTAGCGGGAGGGTGGGGTCCTACAATGAGCAGTTCTTC.